This T cell receptor (beta chain) is drawn from a study of T cell repertoires in cytomegalovirus infection. Study-wide background: CMV epitopes in the study were HLA-C-restricted (recently identified) and HLA-B-restricted (well studied). Public TCR beta signatures provided an indication of both CMV infection and a matching HLA type.

TCRdb itself ran the reads through MiXCR, one entry per CDR3 protein. The sample includes more than 95,000 distinct CDR3 sequences, about 31% of them seen just once. The CDR3 covers 14 residues. V lost 3 bases and J lost 6; bases outside the gene matches: 5. Germline V gives CDR1 MNHEY, CDR2 SVGEGT. This clonotype was picked up many times. The antigen is unknown. The rearrangement uses TRBV6-2 or TRBV6-3 and TRBJ2-7; 10 bases line up with TRBD2. Sequenced here: CD8+ T cells from cultured PBMCs, sampled from culture after CMV antigen stimulation. The clonotype originates from a human donor in good health (CMV status not recorded). Some clones in this sample may be carry-over from other donors' samples. The CDR3 sequence: CASSYSGTSAEQYF. The CDR3 region has the DNA TGTGCCAGCAGTTATTCCGGGACTAGCGCCGAGCAGTACTTC.